The 21 T cell receptor beta chains presented below share a single source sample, sequenced in a study of blood T cell repertoires in COVID-19. Produced via immunoSEQ multiplex PCR; TCRdb's table is partial and in-frame only. Of roughly 260,000 clones listed, 87% are singletons. Sequencing used PBMCs or T cells enriched from blood (not recorded which). Receptors originate from a woman aged 25 to 39 with acute COVID-19.

This chain uses TRBV19 with TRBJ1-2; D gene uncertain. The CDR3 spans 13 residues. The V gene's germline CDR1 is LNHDA and CDR2 SQIVND (reference sequence). V was shortened by 1 base and J by 8 bases, with 11 bases between the two germline ends. The CDR3 nucleotides read TGTGCCAGTAGTATAGTAGCACGGATCGGCTACACCTTC. Translating it yields CASSIVARIGYTF.

At least ten counts were recorded for this clone. The V and J genes are TRBV7-3 and TRBJ2-1; 8 bases match TRBD2. Germline loops: CDR1 SGHTA, CDR2 FQGTGA. The CDR3 sequence is 14 residues long. Trimming took 3 bases from V and 5 from J; bases not matched to a gene: 3. The DNA for the CDR3 is TGTGCCAGCAGCTTGGTCGGGGGGGACAATGAGCAGTTCTTC. Translation: CASSLVGGDNEQFF.

The rearrangement links TRBV19 to TRBJ1-2; TRBD1 matches 10 bases. The CDR3 covers 13 residues. J lost 8 bases, V lost 8 bases, and 8 bases had no gene match. The V gene's germline CDR1 is LNHDA and CDR2 SQIVND (reference sequence). In DNA, the CDR3 is TGTGCCAGTGGCGGGACAGGGGTTAGCGGCTACACCTTC. Its protein is CASGGTGVSGYTF.

This sequence joins TRBV10-3 and TRBJ1-5; weak D call: TRBD1 (5 bases). The germline V and J ends were trimmed by 2 bases and 2 bases, with 10 bases remaining between them. This CDR3 has 15 amino acids. Germline CDR1 is ENHRY and CDR2 is SYGVKD. The CDR3 loop reads CAISESAGGNQPQHF. Written as DNA, the CDR3 is TGTGCCATCAGTGAGAGTGCGGGGGGCAATCAGCCCCAGCATTTT.

The rearrangement joins TRBV7-9 to TRBJ2-1, with TRBD1 identical over 7 bases. Germline CDR1 SEHNR, CDR2 FQNEAQ (reference sequence). The ends lost 3 bases at V and 0 bases at J; junction bases unmatched: 14. The CDR3 has 19 residues. CDR3 DNA sequence: TGTGCCAGCAGCTTGTGGGGTGAGGGGGACAGCTACTCCTACAATGAGCAGTTCTTC. Its protein product is CASSLWGEGDSYSYNEQFF.

The chain recombines TRBV10-1 with TRBJ2-1; weak D call: TRBD1 (5 bases). V was clipped by 6 bases and J by 8 bases, with 14 bases between them. This CDR3 has 13 amino acids. CDR1 WNHNN and CDR2 SYGVQD come from the germline V gene (reference sequence). CDR3 region: CASRSLGADEQFF. The CDR3 DNA reads TGCGCCAGCAGGTCCTTAGGGGCCGATGAGCAGTTCTTC.

The CDR3 sequence: CASSARTGRAFF. Here the CDR3 DNA reads TGTGCCAGCAGTGCCCGGACAGGGCGGGCTTTCTTT. The chain is built from TRBV2 and TRBJ1-1; 8 positions agree with TRBD1. V shed 4 bases and J 11 bases; nucleotides not matched to a gene: 6. The CDR3 sequence is 12 residues long. Germline V gene data show CDR1 as SNHLY and CDR2 as FYNNEI.

The V and J genes are TRBV12-3 or TRBV12-4 and TRBJ2-1, with D uncertain. Deletions cut 5 bases from V and 7 bases from J, with 9 bases between. The CDR3 has 12 amino acids. CDR3 loop: CASSRTVNEQFF. The CDR3 region has the DNA TGTGCCAGCAGTCGAACGGTGAATGAGCAGTTCTTC.

The chain employs TRBV3-1 (or the pseudogene TRBV3-2) and TRBJ1-6; no definite D call. Germline lookup yields CDR1 LGHDT and CDR2 YNNKEL (reference sequence). CDR3 size: 14 residues. V was cut by 1 base and J by 7 bases, with 8 bases left in between. The CDR3 region has the DNA TGTGCCAGCAGCCAAGTACAGACAAATTCACCCCTCCACTTT. This gives the protein CASSQVQTNSPLHF.

There are many counts of this clone. Other DNA sequences within the sample encode an identical CDR3. V and J are TRBV28 and TRBJ2-1; 16 bases fit TRBD2. Germline V gene sequence: CDR1 MDHEN, CDR2 SYDVKM. The junction had 0 bases not matched to a gene; V was cut back by 3 bases and J by 7 bases. The CDR3 sequence is 15 residues long. The CDR3 here is CASSLGLAGGNEQFF. DNA for the CDR3: TGTGCCAGCAGTTTGGGACTAGCGGGGGGGAATGAGCAGTTCTTC.

This sequence joins TRBV28 and TRBJ2-1, with a tentative D call TRBD1 (6 bases). The CDR3 covers 16 residues. Looked up from germline, CDR1 is MDHEN and CDR2 is SYDVKM. Trimming left V 5 bases short and J 3 bases short, with 17 bases between. This CDR3 is CASSHNRVGLYNEQFF. In DNA, the CDR3 is TGTGCCAGCAGTCACAACAGGGTGGGGCTCTACAATGAGCAGTTCTTC.

The chain uses TRBV10-3 and TRBJ2-7; no definite D call. The CDR3 length is 12 residues. Germline V gene data show CDR1 as ENHRY and CDR2 as SYGVKD. V lost 5 bases and J 3 bases, leaving 8 bases between the germline ends. CDR3 nucleotides: TGTGCCATCAGTCTAAACAGCTACGAGCAGTACTTC. Its protein product is CAISLNSYEQYF.

The V call is TRBV7-3, the J call TRBJ2-5; D gene ambiguous. The length of the CDR3 is 13 residues. Germline V gives CDR1 SGHTA, CDR2 FQGTGA. Trimming removed 4 bases from V and 1 base from J, with 7 bases in between. The CDR3 DNA reads TGTGCCAGCAGCTCCCTACCCCAAGAGACCCAGTACTTC. Protein product: CASSSLPQETQYF. The full variable domain, with the rest looked up from reference TRBV7-3 and TRBJ2-5, is GAGVSQTPSNKVTEKGKYVELRCDPISGHTALYWYRQSLGQGPEFLIYFQGTGAADDSGLPNDRFFAVRPEGSVSTLKIQRTERGDSAVYLCASSSLPQETQYFGPGTRLLVL.

This clone appeared a few times. The J gene is TRBJ2-2, the V gene TRBV7-2, with 13 bases aligning to TRBD2. This CDR3 region has 16 residues. The germline CDR1 and CDR2 sequences are SGHTA and FQGNSA. The junction had 8 bases not matched to a gene; V was cut back by 8 bases and J by 5 bases. CDR3 DNA: TGTGCCAGCTCCCTATGGGGACTAGCGGGAACCGGGGAGCTGTTTTTT. It codes for CASSLWGLAGTGELFF.

The rearrangement links TRBV12-3 or TRBV12-4 to TRBJ1-1; no firm D call. V gave up 1 base and J gave up 7 bases, with 10 bases separating them. This CDR3 spans 13 amino acids. CDR3 bases: TGTGCCAGCAGTTTAGGGCAGGTCGGTGAAGCTTTCTTT. Translated, it gives CASSLGQVGEAFF.

The genes are TRBV7-6 and TRBJ2-7, with TRBD1 matching over 7 bases. The CDR3 sequence is 15 residues long. Unmatched junction bases numbered 4, after V lost 1 base and J lost 1 base. The germline V gene encodes CDR1 SGHVS and CDR2 FNYEAQ. CDR3 DNA: TGTGCCAGCAGCTTAGAACAGGGGCCTTCCTACGAGCAGTACTTC. Translating it yields CASSLEQGPSYEQYF.

The chain uses TRBV28 and TRBJ2-3; D uncertain. Germline CDR1 reads MDHEN; CDR2 reads SYDVKM. V lost 4 bases, J lost 14 bases, and 16 bases lay in between. The CDR3 length is 12 residues. For the CDR3, the DNA is TGTGCCAGCAGTTCCCTAAGAACCAATATGTATTTT. This translates into CASSSLRTNMYF. The whole variable domain, filled in from reference TRBV28 and TRBJ2-3, reads DVKVTQSSRYLVKRTGEKVFLECVQDMDHENMFWYRQDPGLGLRLIYFSYDVKMKEKGDIPEGYSVSREKKERFSLILESASTNQTSMYLCASSSLRTNMYFGPGTRLTVL.

The chain joins TRBV19 to TRBJ2-3; TRBD2 aligns across 7 bases. Germline CDR1 and CDR2: LNHDA and SQIVND (reference sequence). V was pared by 6 bases and J by 3 bases, with 3 bases of the junction left unmatched. The CDR3 totals 13 residues. The CDR3 protein is CASSLGGTDTQYF. CDR3 bases: TGTGCCAGTAGCTTGGGGGGGACAGATACGCAGTATTTT.

The chain is built from TRBV3-1 (or the pseudogene TRBV3-2) and TRBJ1-5, with D unclear. Trimming pared 6 bases from V and 4 bases from J, leaving 10 bases between. Germline-derived CDR1 and CDR2 are LGHDT and YNNKEL (reference sequence). The CDR3 is 13 residues long. CDR3 in DNA: TGTGCCAGCAGTGGTTCAGGAAATCAGCCCCAGCATTTT. As protein: CASSGSGNQPQHF.

The rearrangement joins TRBV5-4 to TRBJ2-6, with 7 bases fitting TRBD1. Trimming took 7 bases from V and 2 from J; bases not matched to a gene: 12. This CDR3 spans 17 amino acids. Per the germline V gene, CDR1 is SGHNT and CDR2 is YYREEE (reference sequence). The CDR3 bases are TGTGCCAGCGGTAAAGGGGGCGCAGGAGCTGGGGCCAACGTCCTGACTTTC. Protein: CASGKGGAGAGANVLTF.

V and J are TRBV24-1 and TRBJ1-2; 7 nucleotides match TRBD1. The CDR3 has 14 residues. Trimming took 4 bases from V and 2 from J; bases not matched to a gene: 3. Germline-derived CDR1 and CDR2 are KGHDR and SFDVKD. CDR3 bases: TGTGCCACCAGTGACTCGGGACAGAACTATGGCTACACCTTC. It specifies CATSDSGQNYGYTF.